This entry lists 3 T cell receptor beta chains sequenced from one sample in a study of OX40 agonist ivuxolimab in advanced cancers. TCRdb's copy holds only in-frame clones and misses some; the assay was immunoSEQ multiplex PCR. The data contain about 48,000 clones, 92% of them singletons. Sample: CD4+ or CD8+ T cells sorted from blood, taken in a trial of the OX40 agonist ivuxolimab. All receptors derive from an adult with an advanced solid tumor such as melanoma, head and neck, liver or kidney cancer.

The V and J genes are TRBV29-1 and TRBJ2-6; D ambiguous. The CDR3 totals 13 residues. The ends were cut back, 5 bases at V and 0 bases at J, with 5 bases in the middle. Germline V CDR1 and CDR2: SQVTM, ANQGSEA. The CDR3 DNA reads TGCAGCGTTCAGAACTCTGGGGCCAACGTCCTGACTTTC. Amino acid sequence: CSVQNSGANVLTF.

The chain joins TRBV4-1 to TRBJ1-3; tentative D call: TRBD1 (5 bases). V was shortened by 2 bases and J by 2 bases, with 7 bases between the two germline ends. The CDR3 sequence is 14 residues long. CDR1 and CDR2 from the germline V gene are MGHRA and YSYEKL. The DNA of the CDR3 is TGCGCCAGCAGCCAACAGGGTCCTGGAAACACCATATATTTT. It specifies CASSQQGPGNTIYF.

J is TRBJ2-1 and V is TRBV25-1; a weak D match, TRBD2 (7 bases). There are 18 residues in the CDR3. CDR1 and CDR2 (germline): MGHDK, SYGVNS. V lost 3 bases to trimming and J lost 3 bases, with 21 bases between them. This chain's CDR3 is CASSDDSTWGGGYNEQFF. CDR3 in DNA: TGTGCCAGCAGTGACGACTCAACTTGGGGGGGCGGCTACAATGAGCAGTTCTTC.